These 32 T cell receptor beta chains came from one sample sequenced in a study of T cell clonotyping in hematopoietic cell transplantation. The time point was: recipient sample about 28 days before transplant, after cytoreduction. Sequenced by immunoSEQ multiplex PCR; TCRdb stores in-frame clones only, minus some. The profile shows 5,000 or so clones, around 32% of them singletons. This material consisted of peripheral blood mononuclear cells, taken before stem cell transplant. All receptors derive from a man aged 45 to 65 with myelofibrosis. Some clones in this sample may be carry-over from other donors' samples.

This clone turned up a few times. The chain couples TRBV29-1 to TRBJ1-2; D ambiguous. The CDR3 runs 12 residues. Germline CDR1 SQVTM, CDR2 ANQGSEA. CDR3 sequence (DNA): TGCATGTGTCGTGGGCCTAACTATGGCTACACCTTC. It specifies CMCRGPNYGYTF.

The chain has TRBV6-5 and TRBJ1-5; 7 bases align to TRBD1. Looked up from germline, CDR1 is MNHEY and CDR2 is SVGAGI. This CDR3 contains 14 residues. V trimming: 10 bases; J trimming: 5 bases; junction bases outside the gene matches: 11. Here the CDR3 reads CANSFRQGDQPQHF. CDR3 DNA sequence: TGTGCCAACAGCTTCCGACAGGGTGATCAGCCCCAGCATTTT.

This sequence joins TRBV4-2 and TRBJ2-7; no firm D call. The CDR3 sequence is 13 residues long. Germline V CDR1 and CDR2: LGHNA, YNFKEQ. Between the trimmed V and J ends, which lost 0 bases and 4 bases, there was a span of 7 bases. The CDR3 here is CASSQDVEYEQYF. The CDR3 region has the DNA TGTGCCAGCAGCCAAGATGTGGAATACGAGCAGTACTTC.

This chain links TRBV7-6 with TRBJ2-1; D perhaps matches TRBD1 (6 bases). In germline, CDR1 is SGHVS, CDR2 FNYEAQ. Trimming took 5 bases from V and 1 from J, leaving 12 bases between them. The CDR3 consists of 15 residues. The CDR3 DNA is TGTGCCAGCAGCCGATCGACAGGTTCCTACAATGAGCAGTTCTTC. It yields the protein CASSRSTGSYNEQFF.

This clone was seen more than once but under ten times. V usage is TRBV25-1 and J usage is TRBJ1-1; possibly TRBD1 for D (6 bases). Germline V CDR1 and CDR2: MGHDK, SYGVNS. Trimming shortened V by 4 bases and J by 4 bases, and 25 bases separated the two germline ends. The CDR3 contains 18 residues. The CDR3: CASSGLLTADSIGTEAFF. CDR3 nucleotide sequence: TGTGCCAGCAGTGGCCTCTTGACTGCGGACAGTATTGGCACTGAAGCTTTCTTT.

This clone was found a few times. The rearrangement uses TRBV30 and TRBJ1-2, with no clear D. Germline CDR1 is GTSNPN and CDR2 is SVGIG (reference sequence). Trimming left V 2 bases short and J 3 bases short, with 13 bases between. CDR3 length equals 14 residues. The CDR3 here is CAWSRFRNDYGYTF. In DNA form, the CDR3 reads TGTGCCTGGAGTCGATTCAGGAACGACTATGGCTACACCTTC. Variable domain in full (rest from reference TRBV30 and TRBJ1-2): SQTIHQWPATLVQPVGSPLSLECTVEGTSNPNLYWYRQAAGRGLQLLFYSVGIGQISSEVPQNLSASRPQDRQFILSSKKLLLSDSGFYLCAWSRFRNDYGYTFGSGTRLTVV.

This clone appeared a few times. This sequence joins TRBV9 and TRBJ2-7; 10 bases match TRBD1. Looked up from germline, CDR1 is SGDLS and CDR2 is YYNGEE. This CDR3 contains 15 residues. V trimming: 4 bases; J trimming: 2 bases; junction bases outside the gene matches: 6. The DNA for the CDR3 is TGTGCCAGCAGCTTAGGACAGGGGGGGACCTACGAGCAGTACTTC. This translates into CASSLGQGGTYEQYF.

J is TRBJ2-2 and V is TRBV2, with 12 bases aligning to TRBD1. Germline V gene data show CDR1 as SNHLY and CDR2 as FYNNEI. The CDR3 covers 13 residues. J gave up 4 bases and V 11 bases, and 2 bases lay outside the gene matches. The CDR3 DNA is TGTGCCGGGGACAGGGGGCTCACCGGGGAGCTGTTTTTT. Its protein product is CAGDRGLTGELFF.

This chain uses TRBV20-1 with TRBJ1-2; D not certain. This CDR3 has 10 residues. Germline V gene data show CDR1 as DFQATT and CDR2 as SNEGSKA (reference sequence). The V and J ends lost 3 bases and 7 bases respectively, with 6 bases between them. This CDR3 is CSASSSGYTF. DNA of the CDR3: TGCAGTGCTAGCAGTAGTGGCTACACCTTC.

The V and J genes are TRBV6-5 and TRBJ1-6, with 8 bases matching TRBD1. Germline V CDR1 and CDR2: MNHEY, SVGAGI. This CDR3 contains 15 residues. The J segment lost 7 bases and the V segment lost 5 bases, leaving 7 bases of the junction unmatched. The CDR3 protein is CASSPGTGLNSPLHF. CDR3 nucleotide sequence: TGTGCCAGCAGTCCAGGGACAGGTCTCAATTCACCCCTCCACTTT.

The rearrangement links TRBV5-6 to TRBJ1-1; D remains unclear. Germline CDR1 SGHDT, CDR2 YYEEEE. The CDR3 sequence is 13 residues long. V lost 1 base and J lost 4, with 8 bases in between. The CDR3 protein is CASSLRMSTEAFF. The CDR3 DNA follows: TGTGCCAGCAGCTTGCGTATGTCCACTGAAGCTTTCTTT. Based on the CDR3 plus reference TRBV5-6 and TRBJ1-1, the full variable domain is DAGVTQSPTHLIKTRGQQVTLRCSPKSGHDTVSWYQQALGQGPQFIFQYYEEEERQRGNFPDRFSGHQFPNYSSELNVNALLLGDSALYLCASSLRMSTEAFFGQGTRLTVV.

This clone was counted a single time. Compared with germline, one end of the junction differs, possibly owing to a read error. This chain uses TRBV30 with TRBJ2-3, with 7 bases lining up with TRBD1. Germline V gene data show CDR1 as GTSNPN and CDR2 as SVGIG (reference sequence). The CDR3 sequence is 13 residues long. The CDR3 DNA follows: TGTGCCTGGAGTGGGCGAGGGACAGCTACGCAGTATTTT. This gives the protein CAWSGRGTATQYF.

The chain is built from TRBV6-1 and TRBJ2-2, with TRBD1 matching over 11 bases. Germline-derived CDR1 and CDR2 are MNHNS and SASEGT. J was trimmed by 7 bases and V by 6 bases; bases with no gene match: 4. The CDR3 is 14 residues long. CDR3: CASRGQGAGGELFF. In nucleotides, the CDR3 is TGTGCCAGCAGAGGACAGGGGGCCGGCGGGGAGCTGTTTTTT.

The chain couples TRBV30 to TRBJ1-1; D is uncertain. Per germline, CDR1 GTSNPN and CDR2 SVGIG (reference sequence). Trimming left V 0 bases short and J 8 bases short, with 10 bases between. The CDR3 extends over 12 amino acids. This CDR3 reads CAWSVNVREAFF. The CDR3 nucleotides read TGTGCCTGGAGTGTAAACGTGAGAGAAGCTTTCTTT. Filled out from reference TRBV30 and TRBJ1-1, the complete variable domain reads SQTIHQWPATLVQPVGSPLSLECTVEGTSNPNLYWYRQAAGRGLQLLFYSVGIGQISSEVPQNLSASRPQDRQFILSSKKLLLSDSGFYLCAWSVNVREAFFGQGTRLTVV.

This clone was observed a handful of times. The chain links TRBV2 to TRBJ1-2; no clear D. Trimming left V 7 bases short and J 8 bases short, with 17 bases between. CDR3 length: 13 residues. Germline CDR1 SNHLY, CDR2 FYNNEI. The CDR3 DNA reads TGTGCCAGCAACACGGGGTTTATGGGGGGCTACACCTTC. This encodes CASNTGFMGGYTF.

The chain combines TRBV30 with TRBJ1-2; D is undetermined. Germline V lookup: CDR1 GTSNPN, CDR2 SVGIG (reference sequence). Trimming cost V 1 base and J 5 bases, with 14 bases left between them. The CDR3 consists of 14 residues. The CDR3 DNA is TGTGCCTGGAGTGGAGTCGGACCCGCGTATGGCTACACCTTC. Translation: CAWSGVGPAYGYTF.

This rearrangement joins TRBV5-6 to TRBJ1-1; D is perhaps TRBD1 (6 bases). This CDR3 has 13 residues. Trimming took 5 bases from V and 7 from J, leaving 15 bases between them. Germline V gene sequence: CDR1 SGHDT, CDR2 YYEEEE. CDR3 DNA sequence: TGTGCCAGCAGGGCAGGGGTTGTCGGTGAAGCTTTCTTT. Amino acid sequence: CASRAGVVGEAFF.

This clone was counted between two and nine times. The CDR3 nucleotides are TGTGCCTGGAAGGGAGTCAGTGACACCGGGGAGCTGTTTTTT. Translation gives CAWKGVSDTGELFF. This chain uses TRBV30 with TRBJ2-2; possible D gene TRBD2, 5 bases. Trimming took 4 bases from V and 3 from J, leaving 12 bases between them. The CDR3 has 14 amino acids. CDR1 and CDR2 from the germline V gene are GTSNPN and SVGIG (reference sequence).

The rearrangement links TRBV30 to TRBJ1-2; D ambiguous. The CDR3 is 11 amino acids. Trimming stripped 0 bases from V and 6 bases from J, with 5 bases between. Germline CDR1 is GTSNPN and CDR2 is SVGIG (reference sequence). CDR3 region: CAWSVSHGYTF. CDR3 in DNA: TGTGCCTGGAGTGTATCGCATGGCTACACCTTC.

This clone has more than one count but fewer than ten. The CDR3 DNA reads TGTGCCTGGAGTGTTGACGGGAACTATGGCTACACCTTC. Encoded protein: CAWSVDGNYGYTF. This rearrangement joins TRBV30 to TRBJ1-2; D remains unclear. V lost 0 bases and J lost 2, with 7 bases in between. The CDR3 sequence is 13 residues long. CDR1 is GTSNPN, CDR2 SVGIG, per germline (reference sequence). The full variable domain, with the rest looked up from reference TRBV30 and TRBJ1-2, is SQTIHQWPATLVQPVGSPLSLECTVEGTSNPNLYWYRQAAGRGLQLLFYSVGIGQISSEVPQNLSASRPQDRQFILSSKKLLLSDSGFYLCAWSVDGNYGYTFGSGTRLTVV.

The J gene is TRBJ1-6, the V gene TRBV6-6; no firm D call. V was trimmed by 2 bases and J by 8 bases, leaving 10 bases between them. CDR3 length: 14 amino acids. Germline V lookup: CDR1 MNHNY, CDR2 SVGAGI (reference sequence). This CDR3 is CASSYKGPDSPLHF. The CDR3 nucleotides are TGTGCCAGCAGTTACAAGGGTCCCGATTCACCCCTCCACTTT.

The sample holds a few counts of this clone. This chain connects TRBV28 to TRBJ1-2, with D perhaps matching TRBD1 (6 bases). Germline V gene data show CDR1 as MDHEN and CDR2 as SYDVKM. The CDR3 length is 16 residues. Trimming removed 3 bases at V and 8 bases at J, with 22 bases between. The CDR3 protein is CASSFLLQGFFSGYTF. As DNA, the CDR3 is TGTGCCAGCAGTTTCCTTCTACAGGGATTTTTCTCGGGCTACACCTTC.

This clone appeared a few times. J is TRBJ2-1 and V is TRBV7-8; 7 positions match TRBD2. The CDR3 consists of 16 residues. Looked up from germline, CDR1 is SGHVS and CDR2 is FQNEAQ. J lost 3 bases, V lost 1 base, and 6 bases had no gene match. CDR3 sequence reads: CASSLESGGIYNEQFF. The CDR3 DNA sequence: TGTGCCAGCAGCTTAGAATCGGGGGGTATCTACAATGAGCAGTTCTTC.

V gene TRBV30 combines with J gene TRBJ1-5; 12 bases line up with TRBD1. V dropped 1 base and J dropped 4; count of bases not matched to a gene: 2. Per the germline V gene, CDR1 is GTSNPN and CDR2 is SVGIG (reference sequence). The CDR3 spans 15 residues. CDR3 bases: TGTGCCTGGAGTGGGGGACAGGGGGCAAATCAGCCCCAGCATTTT. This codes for CAWSGGQGANQPQHF. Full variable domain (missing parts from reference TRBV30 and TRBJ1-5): SQTIHQWPATLVQPVGSPLSLECTVEGTSNPNLYWYRQAAGRGLQLLFYSVGIGQISSEVPQNLSASRPQDRQFILSSKKLLLSDSGFYLCAWSGGQGANQPQHFGDGTRLSIL.

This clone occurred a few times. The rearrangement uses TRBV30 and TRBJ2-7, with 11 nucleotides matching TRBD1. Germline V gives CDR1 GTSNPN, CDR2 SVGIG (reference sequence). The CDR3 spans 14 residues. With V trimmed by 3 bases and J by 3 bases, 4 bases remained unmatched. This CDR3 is CAWSPGTGGYEQYF. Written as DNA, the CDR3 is TGTGCCTGGAGCCCCGGGACAGGGGGCTACGAGCAGTACTTC.

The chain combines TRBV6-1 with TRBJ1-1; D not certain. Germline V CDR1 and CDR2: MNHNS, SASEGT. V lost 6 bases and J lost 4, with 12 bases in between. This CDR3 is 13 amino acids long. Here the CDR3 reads CASSQSRSTEAFF. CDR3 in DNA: TGTGCCAGCAGCCAGTCGCGGAGCACTGAAGCTTTCTTT.

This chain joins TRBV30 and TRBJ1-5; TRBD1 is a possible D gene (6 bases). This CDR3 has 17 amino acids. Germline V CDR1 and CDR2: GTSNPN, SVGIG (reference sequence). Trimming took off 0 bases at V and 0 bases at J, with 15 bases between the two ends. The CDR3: CAWSVIRGPNSNQPQHF. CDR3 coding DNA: TGTGCCTGGAGTGTAATACGGGGGCCGAATAGCAATCAGCCCCAGCATTTT.

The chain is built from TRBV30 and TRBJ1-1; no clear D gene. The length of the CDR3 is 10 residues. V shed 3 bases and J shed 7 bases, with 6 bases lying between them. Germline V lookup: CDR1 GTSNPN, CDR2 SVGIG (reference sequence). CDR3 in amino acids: CAWRGLEAFF. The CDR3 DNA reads TGTGCCTGGAGAGGCCTTGAAGCTTTCTTT.

The CDR3 DNA reads TGCGCCAGCAGCTTCGACGGGAAACCTGAGACCCAGTACTTC. Translated: CASSFDGKPETQYF. The rearrangement joins TRBV5-1 to TRBJ2-5; possible D gene TRBD2, 5 bases. The CDR3 loop spans 14 amino acids. The germline CDR1 and CDR2 sequences are SGHRS and YFSETQ. V lost 2 bases and J 5 bases, leaving 13 bases between the germline ends.

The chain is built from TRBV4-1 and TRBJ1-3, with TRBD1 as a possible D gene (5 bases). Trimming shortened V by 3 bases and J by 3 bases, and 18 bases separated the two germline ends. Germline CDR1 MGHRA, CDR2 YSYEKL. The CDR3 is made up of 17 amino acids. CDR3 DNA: TGCGCCAGCAGCCAGAGGTTTGGGGGTAGAAGTGGAAACACCATATATTTT. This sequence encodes CASSQRFGGRSGNTIYF.

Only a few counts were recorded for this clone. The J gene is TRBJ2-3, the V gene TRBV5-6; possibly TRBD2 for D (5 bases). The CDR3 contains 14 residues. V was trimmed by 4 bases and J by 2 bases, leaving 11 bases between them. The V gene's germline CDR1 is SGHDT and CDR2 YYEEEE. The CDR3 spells CASSRGLDTDTQYF. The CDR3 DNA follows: TGTGCCAGCAGCCGTGGACTCGACACAGATACGCAGTATTTT.

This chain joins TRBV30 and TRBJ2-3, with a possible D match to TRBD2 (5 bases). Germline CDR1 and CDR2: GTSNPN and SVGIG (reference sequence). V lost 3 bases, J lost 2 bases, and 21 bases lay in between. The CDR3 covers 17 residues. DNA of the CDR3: TGTGCCTGGAGACACGAGCCGGACTCAGAAAACACAGATACGCAGTATTTT. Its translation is CAWRHEPDSENTDTQYF. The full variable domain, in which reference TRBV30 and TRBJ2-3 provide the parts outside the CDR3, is SQTIHQWPATLVQPVGSPLSLECTVEGTSNPNLYWYRQAAGRGLQLLFYSVGIGQISSEVPQNLSASRPQDRQFILSSKKLLLSDSGFYLCAWRHEPDSENTDTQYFGPGTRLTVL.